The 9 T cell receptor beta chains given below trace back to one sample, sequenced in a study of naive and memory T cell subsets. Both TRBC1 and TRBC2 were covered by a beta constant-region primer of two equimolar oligonucleotides. Nested alpha and beta constant-region primers with the SP2 primer drove four PCR rounds on ligated cDNA. One entry per CDR3 protein, called by TCRdb with MiXCR from the UMI-ligation and nested PCR reads. The repertoire consists of approximately 4,500 distinct CDR3 sequences, with 5.2% occurring once and the leading ten covering around 26%. Sequenced input: effector memory CD8+ T cells from blood. The subset denotes: effector memory, CD45RA- CD27-. The receptors derive from a human donor in good health.

This clonotype showed up many times. This chain uses TRBV6-2 or TRBV6-3 with TRBJ2-6; no firm D call. Trimming pared 4 bases from V and 2 bases from J, leaving 6 bases between. The CDR3 has 14 amino acids. Germline assignment: CDR1 MNHEY and CDR2 SVGEGT. This chain's CDR3 is CASSWETGANVLTF. CDR3 nucleotides: TGTGCCAGCAGTTGGGAAACTGGGGCCAACGTCCTGACTTTC.

In its sample, this clonotype ranks as medium-sized. The rearrangement uses TRBV12-3 or TRBV12-4 and TRBJ2-3, with D perhaps matching TRBD1 (6 bases). The CDR3 has 14 amino acids. Trimming stripped 5 bases from V and 2 bases from J, with 11 bases between. The CDR3 sequence: CASSLWTATDTQYF. The CDR3 DNA reads as TGTGCCAGCAGTCTGTGGACAGCCACAGATACGCAGTATTTT.

This clonotype has a count of ten or more. The chain uses TRBV5-4 and TRBJ2-7; 8 bases align to TRBD1. From germline, CDR1 is SGHNT and CDR2 YYREEE (reference sequence). Trimming at V came to 4 bases and at J to 3 bases, leaving 6 bases not matched to a gene. There are 14 residues in the CDR3. The CDR3 loop reads CASSPDRGFYEQYF. The CDR3, as DNA: TGTGCCAGCAGCCCCGACAGGGGTTTCTACGAGCAGTACTTC.

This clonotype was recorded a few times. The J gene is TRBJ2-1, the V gene TRBV6-1, with TRBD1 matching 10 bases. The CDR3 runs 15 residues. Germline V gene sequence: CDR1 MNHNS, CDR2 SASEGT. V was pared by 2 bases and J by 3 bases, with 1 base of the junction left unmatched. In nucleotides, the CDR3 is TGTGCCAGCAGTGAAAGGACAGGGGGCTACAATGAGCAGTTCTTC. Translating it yields CASSERTGGYNEQFF.

This clonotype has a count of ten or more. This sequence joins TRBV6-1 and TRBJ1-1, with TRBD1 matching over 7 bases. The CDR3 loop spans 12 amino acids. Germline loops: CDR1 MNHNS, CDR2 SASEGT. The ends lost 5 bases at V and 8 bases at J; junction bases unmatched: 5. The DNA for the CDR3 is TGTGCCAGCAGTTGGGACAGAGGGGAAGCTTTCTTT. It encodes CASSWDRGEAFF.

By its share, this clonotype is medium-sized (0.01 to 0.1%). Here the CDR3 DNA reads TGCAGTGCTAGAGACGGACAGGGTTGGGCGCTCAGGCAGAGTGATACGCAGTATTTT. Amino acid sequence: CSARDGQGWALRQSDTQYF. The chain employs TRBV20-1 and TRBJ2-3; TRBD1 matches 8 bases. Trimming removed 0 bases from V and 6 bases from J; junction bases left unmatched: 20. This CDR3 region has 19 residues. CDR1 and CDR2 (germline): DFQATT, SNEGSKA (reference sequence).

Within the sample, this clonotype is medium-sized. V usage is TRBV6-5 and J usage is TRBJ2-7; 8 nucleotides line up with TRBD2. The germline V gene has CDR1 MNHEY and CDR2 SVGAGI. The ends lost 6 bases at V and 6 bases at J; junction bases unmatched: 10. The CDR3 runs 14 residues. This CDR3 reads CASRMDRSGGEQYF. The DNA of the CDR3 is TGTGCCAGCAGAATGGATCGGAGCGGGGGCGAGCAGTACTTC.

This clonotype was counted at least ten times. The rearrangement joins TRBV24-1 to TRBJ1-5; TRBD1 might be the D (6 bases). CDR1 and CDR2 from the germline V gene are KGHDR and SFDVKD. The length of the CDR3 is 14 residues. The V end was cut by 5 bases, the J end by 7 bases, with 14 bases between. The CDR3 nucleotides read TGTGCCACCAGTGGGTCAGGGGCGGGGCAGCCCCAGCATTTT. This encodes CATSGSGAGQPQHF.

This clonotype is medium-sized (0.01 to 0.1%) by share. This chain connects TRBV20-1 to TRBJ2-5; D tentatively fits TRBD1 or TRBD2 (6 bases each). Germline loops: CDR1 DFQATT, CDR2 SNEGSKA (reference sequence). This CDR3 spans 18 amino acids. V dropped 0 bases and J dropped 1 base, with 21 bases sitting between them. CDR3 in DNA: TGCAGTGCTAGAGATCTGTTAGGGGGGTCGTCCTCCCAAGAGACCCAGTACTTC. Translation gives CSARDLLGGSSSQETQYF.